These 16 T cell receptor beta chains share one sample of origin, sequenced in a study of OX40 agonist ivuxolimab in advanced cancers. Using immunoSEQ multiplex PCR, the repertoire was profiled, and TCRdb retains in-frame clones only, with some absent. The sample holds tens of thousands of clones, roughly nine tenths seen once. The sequencing here drew on CD4+ or CD8+ T cells sorted from blood, taken in a trial of the OX40 agonist ivuxolimab. These TCRs come from an adult with an advanced solid tumor such as melanoma, head and neck, liver or kidney cancer.

The genes are TRBV30 and TRBJ1-4, with 8 bases identical to TRBD1. CDR1 is GTSNPN and CDR2 is SVGIG in the germline V gene (reference sequence). CDR3 size: 13 residues. Trimming removed 7 bases from V and 8 bases from J; junction bases left unmatched: 9. CDR3 bases: TGTGCCTCCAGACAGGGGACTAGGGAAAAACTGTTTTTT. It translates to CASRQGTREKLFF.

In its sample, this clone was seen once. This chain connects TRBV19 to TRBJ1-4; 7 positions match TRBD1. Germline CDR1 is LNHDA and CDR2 is SQIVND (reference sequence). The CDR3 covers 18 residues. J was trimmed by 0 bases and V by 6 bases; bases with no gene match: 13. Here the CDR3 DNA reads TGTGCCAGTAGGATACGACAGGGACGGTCAGCAACTAATGAAAAACTGTTTTTT. It yields the protein CASRIRQGRSATNEKLFF. The full variable domain, in which reference TRBV19 and TRBJ1-4 provide the parts outside the CDR3, is DGGITQSPKYLFRKEGQNVTLSCEQNLNHDAMYWYRQDPGQGLRLIYYSQIVNDFQKGDIAEGYSVSREKKESFPLTVTSAQKNPTAFYLCASRIRQGRSATNEKLFFGSGTQLSVL.

V and J are TRBV29-1 and TRBJ2-5; D tentatively reads TRBD1 or TRBD2 (5 bases each). The V gene's germline CDR1 is SQVTM and CDR2 ANQGSEA. V lost 8 bases and J 5 bases, leaving 21 bases between the germline ends. CDR3 length: 14 residues. The CDR3 is CSLMGQGPGETQYF. The CDR3 DNA reads as TGCAGCCTGATGGGGCAGGGACCAGGGGAGACCCAGTACTTC. The variable domain in full, with the rest retrieved from reference TRBV29-1 and TRBJ2-5, is SAVISQKPSRDICQRGTSLTIQCQVDSQVTMMFWYRQQPGQSLTLIATANQGSEATYESGFVIDKFPISRPNLTFSTLTVSNMSPEDSSIYLCSLMGQGPGETQYFGPGTRLLVL.

The V gene is TRBV7-9, the J gene TRBJ2-1, with D unresolved. This CDR3 has 15 amino acids. V lost 7 bases to trimming and J lost 0 bases, with 13 bases between them. Germline assignment: CDR1 SEHNR and CDR2 FQNEAQ (reference sequence). The DNA for the CDR3 is TGTGCCAGCACGAGAGGTCCTAGCTCCTACAATGAGCAGTTCTTC. Encoded protein: CASTRGPSSYNEQFF.

This clone was observed a single time. The junction departs from germline at one end; a sequencing error may be responsible. The rearrangement joins TRBV4-1 to TRBJ1-2; 7 bases match TRBD1. The CDR3 loop spans 15 amino acids. Germline V lookup: CDR1 MGHRA, CDR2 YSYEKL. CDR3 residues: CASSQEGQRGYRYTF. The CDR3 DNA reads TGCGCCAGCAGCCAAGAGGGACAGCGTGGCTATCGCTACACCTTC.

This chain joins TRBV10-3 and TRBJ1-1, with D perhaps matching TRBD1 (5 bases). The CDR3 is made up of 15 amino acids. Per germline, CDR1 ENHRY and CDR2 SYGVKD. The germline V and J ends were trimmed by 0 bases and 0 bases, with 8 bases remaining between them. CDR3 loop: CAISESRGMNTEAFF. The DNA of the CDR3 is TGTGCCATCAGTGAGTCGCGGGGGATGAACACTGAAGCTTTCTTT.

The V gene is TRBV7-2, the J gene TRBJ2-7, with a possible D match to TRBD2 (5 bases). Germline CDR1 and CDR2: SGHTA and FQGNSA. Trimming removed 4 bases from V and 0 bases from J, with 7 bases in between. This CDR3 contains 13 residues. The CDR3 bases are TGTGCCAGCAGCTCTAGCAACTCCTACGAGCAGTACTTC. Amino acids: CASSSSNSYEQYF.

The chain uses TRBV7-9 and TRBJ1-6; 10 bases map to TRBD1. The CDR3 extends over 19 amino acids. V was pared by 6 bases and J by 0 bases, with 11 bases of the junction left unmatched. Germline assignment: CDR1 SEHNR and CDR2 FQNEAQ (reference sequence). The CDR3 here is CASSFDRGQRASYNSPLHF. The CDR3 DNA sequence: TGTGCCAGCAGTTTCGACAGGGGGCAGCGAGCCTCCTATAATTCACCCCTCCACTTT.

The table lists this clone with a few counts. This sequence joins TRBV11-2 and TRBJ1-1; D gene unclear. V was pared by 0 bases and J by 8 bases, with 10 bases between. The CDR3 sequence is 13 residues long. The V gene's germline CDR1 is SGHAT and CDR2 FQNNGV. CDR3 DNA: TGTGCCAGCAGCTTAGATCTACTCCCAGAAGCTTTCTTT. Its translation is CASSLDLLPEAFF.

V and J are TRBV7-9 and TRBJ2-5; perhaps TRBD2 as D (6 bases). V lost 3 bases and J lost 2, with 7 bases in between. Germline CDR1 reads SEHNR; CDR2 reads FQNEAQ (reference sequence). This CDR3 is 13 amino acids long. This CDR3 reads CASSFSGQETQYF. The CDR3 DNA reads TGTGCCAGCAGCTTTAGCGGACAAGAGACCCAGTACTTC.

The CDR3 sequence is CASAFRGETTEQYF. As DNA, the CDR3 is TGTGCCAGTGCCTTTAGGGGGGAGACTACCGAGCAGTACTTC. The chain couples TRBV19 to TRBJ2-7, with D perhaps matching TRBD1 or TRBD2 (6 bases each). CDR3 length: 14 amino acids. Per the germline V gene, CDR1 is LNHDA and CDR2 is SQIVND (reference sequence). The V gene lost 8 bases and the J gene lost 6 bases, with 20 bases spanning the gap.

The gene calls are TRBV5-4 and TRBJ1-3; weak D call: TRBD1 (6 bases). V was shortened by 3 bases and J by 3 bases, with 16 bases between the two germline ends. Germline CDR1 reads SGHNT; CDR2 reads YYREEE (reference sequence). The CDR3 length is 16 residues. CDR3 in amino acids: CASSWGGQPDGNTIYF. CDR3 sequence (DNA): TGTGCCAGCAGCTGGGGCGGACAGCCTGATGGAAACACCATATATTTT.

The chain recombines TRBV6-5 with TRBJ1-3, with 8 bases fitting TRBD1. After removal of 2 bases from V and 2 bases from J, the junction contained 2 bases not matched to a gene. Germline lookup yields CDR1 MNHEY and CDR2 SVGAGI. The CDR3 spans 15 residues. In DNA form, the CDR3 reads TGTGCCAGCAGTTACGTACAGGGGGCTGGAAACACCATATATTTT. Its translation: CASSYVQGAGNTIYF.

The V and J genes are TRBV7-9 and TRBJ1-2, with 7 bases matching TRBD1. The CDR3 runs 15 residues. Losses at the gene ends were 5 bases for V and 3 bases for J; bases not matched to a gene: 9. CDR1 and CDR2 from the germline V gene are SEHNR and FQNEAQ (reference sequence). This CDR3 is CASSPRQGSDYGYTF. CDR3 DNA sequence: TGTGCCAGCAGCCCAAGACAGGGATCCGACTATGGCTACACCTTC.

The CDR3 spells CASSGRPPGDTQYF. Here the CDR3 DNA reads TGTGCCAGCAGTGGACGCCCCCCGGGGGATACGCAGTATTTT. The chain combines TRBV2 with TRBJ2-3; possible D gene TRBD2, 5 bases. This CDR3 region has 14 residues. Germline CDR1 SNHLY, CDR2 FYNNEI. V shed 4 bases and J shed 6 bases, with 14 bases lying between them.

The chain is built from TRBV10-3 and TRBJ2-3; 8 positions agree with TRBD2. Germline V gives CDR1 ENHRY, CDR2 SYGVKD. V shed 2 bases, J shed 1 base, and the junction held 11 bases outside the gene matches. This CDR3 spans 18 amino acids. The CDR3 is CAISEPETSAGGTDTQYF. DNA for the CDR3: TGTGCCATCAGTGAGCCTGAGACTAGCGCTGGGGGCACAGATACGCAGTATTTT.